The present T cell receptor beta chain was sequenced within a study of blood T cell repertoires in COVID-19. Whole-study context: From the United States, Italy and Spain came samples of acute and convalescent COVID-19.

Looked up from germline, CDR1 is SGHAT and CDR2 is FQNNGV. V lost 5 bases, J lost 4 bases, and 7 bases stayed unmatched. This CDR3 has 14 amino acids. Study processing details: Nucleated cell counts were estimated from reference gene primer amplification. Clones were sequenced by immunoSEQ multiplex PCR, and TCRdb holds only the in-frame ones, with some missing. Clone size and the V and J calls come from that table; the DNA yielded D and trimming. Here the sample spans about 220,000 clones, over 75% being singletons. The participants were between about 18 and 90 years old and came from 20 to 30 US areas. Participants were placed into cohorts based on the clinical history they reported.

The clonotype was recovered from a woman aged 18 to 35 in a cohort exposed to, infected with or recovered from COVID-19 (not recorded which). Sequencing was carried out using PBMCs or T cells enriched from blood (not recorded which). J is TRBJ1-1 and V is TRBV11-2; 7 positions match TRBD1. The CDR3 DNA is TGTGCCAGCAGCCATGCAGGGGGTGTCACTGAAGCTTTCTTT. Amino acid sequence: CASSHAGGVTEAFF. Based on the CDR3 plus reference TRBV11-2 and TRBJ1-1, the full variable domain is EAGVAQSPRYKIIEKRQSVAFWCNPISGHATLYWYQQILGQGPKLLIQFQNNGVVDDSQLPKDRFSAERLKGVDSTLKIQPAKLEDSAVYLCASSHAGGVTEAFFGQGTRLTVV.